This T cell receptor beta chain is from a study of T-cell memory formation after mild COVID-19. Whole-study findings and limits: The SARS-CoV-2 specificity of second-wave clones reaching peak at day 37 remained unverified.

This clonotype was observed a few times. Its target is not known. Using constant-segment primers, 5'RACE produced TCR alpha and TCR beta cDNA libraries carrying sample barcodes and UMIs. TCRdb redid the calling of the 5' RACE reads with MiXCR, one entry per CDR3 protein. Of 470,000 or so distinct CDR3 sequences in the sample, about 23% were seen once. The receptor's source is an adult woman who had mild COVID-19 (a few samples of this study predate the infection). Cell type and time point are not known. The sample was PBMCs or a T cell subset sorted from them (not recorded which).

CDR3 amino acids: CSARDRTSAFNYNEQFF. The CDR3 coding sequence is TGCAGTGCTAGAGATAGAACTAGCGCATTTAACTACAATGAGCAGTTCTTC. The chain links TRBV20-1 to TRBJ2-1; TRBD2 aligns across 7 bases. The CDR3 is made up of 17 amino acids. Germline CDR1 and CDR2: DFQATT and SNEGSKA (reference sequence). Losses at the gene ends were 0 bases for V and 3 bases for J; bases not matched to a gene: 11.